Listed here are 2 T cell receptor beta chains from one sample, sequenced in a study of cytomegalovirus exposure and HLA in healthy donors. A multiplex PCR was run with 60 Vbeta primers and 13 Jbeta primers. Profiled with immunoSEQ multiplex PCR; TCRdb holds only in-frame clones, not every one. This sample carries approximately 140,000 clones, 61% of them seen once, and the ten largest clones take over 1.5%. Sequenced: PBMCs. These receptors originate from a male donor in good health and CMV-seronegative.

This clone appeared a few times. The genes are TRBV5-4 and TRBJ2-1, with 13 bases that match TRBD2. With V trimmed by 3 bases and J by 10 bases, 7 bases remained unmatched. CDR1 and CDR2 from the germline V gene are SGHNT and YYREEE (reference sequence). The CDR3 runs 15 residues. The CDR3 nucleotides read TGTGCCAGCAGCTCCGGGACTAGCGGGATAAAGGAGCAGTTCTTC. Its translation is CASSSGTSGIKEQFF.

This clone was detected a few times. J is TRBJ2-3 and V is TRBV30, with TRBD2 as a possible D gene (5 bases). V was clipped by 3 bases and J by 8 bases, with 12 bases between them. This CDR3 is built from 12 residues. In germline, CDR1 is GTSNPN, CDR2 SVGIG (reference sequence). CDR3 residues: CAWSLRGGTQYF. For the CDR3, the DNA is TGTGCCTGGAGCCTCCGCGGAGGTACGCAGTATTTT.